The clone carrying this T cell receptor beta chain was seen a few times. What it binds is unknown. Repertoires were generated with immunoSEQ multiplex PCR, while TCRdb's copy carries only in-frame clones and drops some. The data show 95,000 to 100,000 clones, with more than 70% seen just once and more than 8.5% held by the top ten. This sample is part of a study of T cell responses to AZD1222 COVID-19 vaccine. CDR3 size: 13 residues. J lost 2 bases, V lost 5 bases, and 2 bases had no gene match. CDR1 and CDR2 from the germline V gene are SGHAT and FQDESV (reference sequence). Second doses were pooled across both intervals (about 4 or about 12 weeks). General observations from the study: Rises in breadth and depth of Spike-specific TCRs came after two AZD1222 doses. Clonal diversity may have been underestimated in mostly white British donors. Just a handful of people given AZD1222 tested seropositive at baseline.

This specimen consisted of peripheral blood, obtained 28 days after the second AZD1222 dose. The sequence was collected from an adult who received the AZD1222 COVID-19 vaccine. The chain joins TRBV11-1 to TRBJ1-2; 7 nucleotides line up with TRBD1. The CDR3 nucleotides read TGTGCCAGCAGCAGAGGGGGCAACTATGGCTACACCTTC. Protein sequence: CASSRGGNYGYTF.